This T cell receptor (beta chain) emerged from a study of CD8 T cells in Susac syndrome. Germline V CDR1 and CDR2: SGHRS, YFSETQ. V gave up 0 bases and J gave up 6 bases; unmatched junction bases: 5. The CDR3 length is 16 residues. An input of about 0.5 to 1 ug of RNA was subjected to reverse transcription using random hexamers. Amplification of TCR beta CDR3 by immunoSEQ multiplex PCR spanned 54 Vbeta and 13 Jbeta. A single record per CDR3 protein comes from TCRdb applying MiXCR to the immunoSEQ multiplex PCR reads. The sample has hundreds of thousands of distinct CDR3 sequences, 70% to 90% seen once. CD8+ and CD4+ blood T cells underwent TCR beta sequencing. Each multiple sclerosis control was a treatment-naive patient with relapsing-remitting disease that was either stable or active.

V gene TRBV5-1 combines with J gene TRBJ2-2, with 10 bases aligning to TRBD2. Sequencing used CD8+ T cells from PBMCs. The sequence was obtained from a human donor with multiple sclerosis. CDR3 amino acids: CASSLALAGDPGELFF. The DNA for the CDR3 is TGCGCCAGCAGCTTGGCTCTAGCGGGAGACCCCGGGGAGCTGTTTTTT.